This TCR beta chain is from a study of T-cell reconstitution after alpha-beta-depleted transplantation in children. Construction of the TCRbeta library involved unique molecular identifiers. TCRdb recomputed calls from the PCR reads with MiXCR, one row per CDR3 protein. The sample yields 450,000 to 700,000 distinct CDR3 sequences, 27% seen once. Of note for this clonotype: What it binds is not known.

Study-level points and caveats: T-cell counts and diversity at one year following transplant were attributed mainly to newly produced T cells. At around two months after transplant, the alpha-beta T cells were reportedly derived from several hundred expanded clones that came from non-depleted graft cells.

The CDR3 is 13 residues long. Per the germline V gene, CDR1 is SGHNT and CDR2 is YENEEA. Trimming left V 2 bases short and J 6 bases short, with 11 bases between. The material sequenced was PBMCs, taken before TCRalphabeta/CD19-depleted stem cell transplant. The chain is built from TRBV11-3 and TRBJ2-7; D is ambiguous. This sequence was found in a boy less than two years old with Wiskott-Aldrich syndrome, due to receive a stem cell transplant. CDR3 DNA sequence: TGTGCCAGCAGCTTATTCGGTTTCGGCGAGCAGTACTTC. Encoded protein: CASSLFGFGEQYF.